One T cell receptor (beta chain) is described in this entry. Germline lookup yields CDR1 SGHKS and CDR2 YYEKEE (reference sequence). CDR3 length: 15 residues. Trimming took 1 base from V and 14 from J, leaving 22 bases between them. Authors' processing steps: Estimation of nucleated cell counts was performed using reference gene primer amplification. This table comes from immunoSEQ multiplex PCR, and its TCRdb copy is limited to in-frame clones, with some not included. V and J calls and clone size are those listed in that table; D and trimming were worked out from the DNA. The repertoire has around 230,000 clones, under 90% of them found once; the top ten carry about 2.5%. The source of the sample is a study of blood T cell repertoires in COVID-19. Looking at the study overall: The study drew acute and convalescent COVID-19 samples from the United States, Italy and Spain. PBMCs, B-cell-depleted T cells, or T cells provided the cDNA or gDNA that made up the material.

Sequenced sample: peripheral blood. The receptor was derived from a middle-aged woman with active or convalescent COVID-19. The chain carries TRBV5-5 and TRBJ2-1, with unresolved D. This CDR3 reads CASSLSNKESRSEFF. For the CDR3, the DNA is TGTGCCAGCAGCTTGTCGAACAAGGAGTCGCGTTCCGAGTTCTTC.